The rows below give T cell receptor beta chains drawn from one sample of a study of T cell repertoires in cytomegalovirus infection. Each CDR3 protein gets one entry after TCRdb re-called the reads with MiXCR. The sample carries about 360,000 distinct CDR3 sequences, nearly 35% recorded once. No antigens are known for them. The sequences come from cultured PBMCs, collected from culture after CMV antigen stimulation. These receptor sequences come from a human donor in good health (CMV status not recorded). Some clones in this sample may be carry-over from other donors' samples. Both conserved end residues are trimmed from each CDR3. A clone size is listed for some rows: how often the clone was seen (once, few, many), or a class if it is expanded.

v_gene: TRBV20-1
abundance: NA
CDR3aa: SAPKIMNTEAF

v_gene: TRBV6-1
abundance: few
CDR3aa: ASSEKKGTGGLQETQY

v_gene: TRBV15
abundance: NA
CDR3aa: ATSRGSYNEQF

v_gene: TRBV20-1
abundance: few
CDR3aa: SAGPMGQHSSYEQY

v_gene: TRBV18
abundance: NA
CDR3aa: ASSSPWESSGNTIY

v_gene: TRBV30
abundance: NA
CDR3aa: AWKADRGAETQY

v_gene: TRBV6-2/TRBV6-3
abundance: NA
CDR3aa: ASSYGSGDPDTQY

v_gene: TRBV6-2/TRBV6-3
abundance: NA
CDR3aa: ASSRERSGRSYNEQF

v_gene: TRBV6-2/TRBV6-3
abundance: NA
CDR3aa: ASSYSKGKYSNQPQH

v_gene: TRBV7-2
abundance: NA
CDR3aa: ASSLYL

v_gene: TRBV5-1
abundance: NA
CDR3aa: ASSSDFRSTDTQY

v_gene: TRBV28
abundance: once
CDR3aa: ASGQGLGYNEQF

v_gene: TRBV18
abundance: NA
CDR3aa: ASSPPSGKKRETQY

v_gene: TRBV28
abundance: many
CDR3aa: ASSSRNTDTQY

v_gene: TRBV12-5
abundance: NA
CDR3aa: ASGLTKLTSGRADTQY

v_gene: TRBV7-6
abundance: few
CDR3aa: ASSPITSRLGEQY

v_gene: TRBV7-2
abundance: many
CDR3aa: ASGNIGELF

v_gene: TRBV2
abundance: NA
CDR3aa: ASRGLAGWETQY

v_gene: TRBV6-1
abundance: NA
CDR3aa: ASSERQGWQETQY

v_gene: TRBV7-2
abundance: few
CDR3aa: ASSPQLGLIEAF

v_gene: TRBV7-2
abundance: many
CDR3aa: ASSISHGYNSPLH

v_gene: TRBV7-2
abundance: NA
CDR3aa: ASSLLLSNTGELF

v_gene: TRBV5-4
abundance: few
CDR3aa: ASSLGFREGTEAF

v_gene: TRBV12-3/TRBV12-4
abundance: NA
CDR3aa: ASSSPGSVTELF

v_gene: TRBV19
abundance: NA
CDR3aa: ASTGQGHQPQH

v_gene: TRBV29-1
abundance: few
CDR3aa: SVTKTGELF

v_gene: TRBV7-8
abundance: NA
CDR3aa: ASSFSGQNNQPQH

v_gene: TRBV28
abundance: NA
CDR3aa: ASSFFTDRTQHYEQY

v_gene: TRBV7-2
abundance: many
CDR3aa: ASSSRQSPYTDTQY

v_gene: TRBV14
abundance: NA
CDR3aa: ASSQVWGSEQF

v_gene: TRBV19
abundance: once
CDR3aa: ASIAENYGYT

v_gene: TRBV7-8
abundance: few
CDR3aa: ASSRLAGEQF

v_gene: TRBV20-1
abundance: many
CDR3aa: SARGRATAWFAF

v_gene: TRBV6-2/TRBV6-3
abundance: few
CDR3aa: ASSAGLAGQETQY

v_gene: TRBV6-4
abundance: NA
CDR3aa: ASSTDRGSYNEQF

v_gene: TRBV24-1
abundance: once
CDR3aa: ATSEIPTSHTGELF

v_gene: TRBV20-1
abundance: once
CDR3aa: SAPRLGTGGGTEAF

v_gene: TRBV6-1
abundance: few
CDR3aa: ASRSLLGLAGGLRNEQF

v_gene: TRBV19
abundance: once
CDR3aa: ASSAYDRAEQPQH

v_gene: TRBV18
abundance: few
CDR3aa: ASSHLGQGKNSGANVLT

v_gene: TRBV19
abundance: NA
CDR3aa: ASTERLMMDTEAF

v_gene: TRBV19
abundance: NA
CDR3aa: ASSTTGDSGYT

v_gene: TRBV11-2
abundance: few
CDR3aa: ASSFSLFTDTQY

v_gene: TRBV7-2
abundance: many
CDR3aa: ASSLTGRDEQY

v_gene: TRBV4-1
abundance: once
CDR3aa: ASSQDEASPQH

v_gene: TRBV7-2
abundance: few
CDR3aa: ASSYQGAAGNTIY

v_gene: TRBV7-9
abundance: few
CDR3aa: ASAKRGSNQPQH

v_gene: TRBV12-3/TRBV12-4
abundance: NA
CDR3aa: ASSLGGDGTGELF

v_gene: TRBV4-3
abundance: NA
CDR3aa: ASSQGDRGLDNEQF

v_gene: TRBV11-2
abundance: few
CDR3aa: ASSTRTALNTEAF

v_gene: TRBV12-3/TRBV12-4
abundance: few
CDR3aa: ASGGSRRSYNEQF

v_gene: TRBV3-1
abundance: NA
CDR3aa: ASSQRTGSNSPLH

v_gene: TRBV25-1
abundance: NA
CDR3aa: ASSAWDGTTGELF

v_gene: TRBV7-6
abundance: NA
CDR3aa: ASSEGGAQGNSEPQH

v_gene: TRBV6-1
abundance: NA
CDR3aa: ASSEMVGSETQY

v_gene: TRBV6-2/TRBV6-3
abundance: NA
CDR3aa: ASSLRVAERTNEQF

v_gene: TRBV7-6
abundance: few
CDR3aa: ASSKDRSNTEAF

v_gene: TRBV7-2
abundance: NA
CDR3aa: ASSPGLFQY

v_gene: TRBV7-9
abundance: NA
CDR3aa: ASSPTGSGDEQF